A single sample gave rise to the 29 T cell receptor beta chains below, sequenced in a study of cytomegalovirus exposure and HLA in healthy donors. PCR employed 60 Vbeta and 13 Jbeta primers. Repertoires were generated with immunoSEQ multiplex PCR, while TCRdb's copy carries only in-frame clones and drops some. The repertoire consists of 150,000 to 250,000 clones, with 79% occurring once and the leading ten covering roughly 1.4%. Sequencing was done on a sample of PBMCs. These receptors were taken from a girl aged 5-17 years in good health and CMV-seropositive.

The J gene is TRBJ2-7, the V gene TRBV7-2; 8 bases are shared with TRBD1. V was pared by 2 bases and J by 2 bases, with 2 bases of the junction left unmatched. Looked up from germline, CDR1 is SGHTA and CDR2 is FQGNSA. This CDR3 region has 14 residues. The CDR3 DNA sequence: TGTGCCAGCAGCTTATCGACAGGGGCCTACGAGCAGTACTTC. Protein product: CASSLSTGAYEQYF.

The chain links TRBV4-3 to TRBJ2-5; D call uncertain. CDR1 and CDR2 from the germline V gene are LGHNA and YSLEER. Trimming took 5 bases from V and 9 from J, leaving 22 bases between them. This CDR3 is 15 amino acids long. CDR3 nucleotides: TGCGCCAGCAGCAAAAATAGTAAAGACACCTTAGCCCAGTACTTC. This gives the protein CASSKNSKDTLAQYF.

This chain joins TRBV7-2 and TRBJ2-3; D may be TRBD2 (6 bases). The ends were cut back, 5 bases at V and 0 bases at J, with 15 bases in the middle. Germline CDR1 is SGHTA and CDR2 is FQGNSA. The CDR3 contains 16 residues. This chain's CDR3 is CASSRGLPDSTDTQYF. The CDR3 DNA is TGTGCCAGCAGCCGAGGACTACCCGATAGCACAGATACGCAGTATTTT. Based on the CDR3 plus reference TRBV7-2 and TRBJ2-3, the full variable domain is GAGVSQSPSNKVTEKGKDVELRCDPISGHTALYWYRQSLGQGLEFLIYFQGNSAPDKSGLPSDRFSAERTGGSVSTLTIQRTQQEDSAVYLCASSRGLPDSTDTQYFGPGTRLTVL.

The V gene is TRBV10-3, the J gene TRBJ2-7, with 11 bases lining up with TRBD1. CDR1 is ENHRY, CDR2 SYGVKD, per germline. V shed 6 bases and J 2 bases; nucleotides not matched to a gene: 3. The CDR3 has 14 amino acids. The CDR3 DNA sequence: TGTGCCATCAGGACGGGACAGGGGGCCTACGAGCAGTACTTC. This gives the protein CAIRTGQGAYEQYF.

The rearrangement uses TRBV7-8 and TRBJ2-2; weak D call: TRBD2 (6 bases). Germline assignment: CDR1 SGHVS and CDR2 FQNEAQ. V gave up 0 bases and J gave up 5 bases, with 10 bases separating them. The CDR3 totals 15 residues. The CDR3 protein is CASSLAPGVTGELFF. The CDR3 DNA reads TGTGCCAGCAGCTTAGCGCCGGGGGTGACCGGGGAGCTGTTTTTT.

V and J are TRBV11-3 and TRBJ1-2; a weak D match, TRBD1 (5 bases). Looked up from germline, CDR1 is SGHNT and CDR2 is YENEEA. This CDR3 spans 14 amino acids. V lost 1 base and J 2 bases, leaving 8 bases between the germline ends. Here the CDR3 reads CASSLGGVNYGYTF. The CDR3 nucleotides are TGTGCCAGCAGCTTAGGGGGGGTGAACTATGGCTACACCTTC.

This rearrangement joins TRBV19 to TRBJ2-1; 7 nucleotides line up with TRBD1. The CDR3 spans 15 residues. V shed 5 bases, J shed 6 bases, and the junction held 10 bases outside the gene matches. The germline V gene has CDR1 LNHDA and CDR2 SQIVND (reference sequence). The CDR3 here is CASSSRGRGFNEQFF. The CDR3 coding sequence is TGTGCCAGTAGTTCAAGGGGGCGAGGGTTCAATGAGCAGTTCTTC.

This chain links TRBV13 with TRBJ1-2; 11 bases match TRBD1. The CDR3 extends over 14 amino acids. The V segment lost 5 bases and the J segment 8 bases; nucleotides outside the gene matches: 7. Germline-derived CDR1 and CDR2 are PRHDT and FYEKMQ (reference sequence). CDR3: CASSRLGQGAGYTF. DNA of the CDR3: TGTGCCAGCAGCCGCCTCGGACAGGGGGCGGGCTACACCTTC.

The CDR3 bases are TGTGCCAGCAGCTTAGCGAGAGCCAGGGAGGACCCCTCCTACGAGCAGTACTTC. Encoded protein: CASSLARAREDPSYEQYF. V is TRBV7-8 and J is TRBJ2-5; TRBD2 is a possible D gene (6 bases). Matching the DNA end better, TRBJ2-7 makes the J call doubtful. The CDR3 consists of 18 residues. The germline V gene encodes CDR1 SGHVS and CDR2 FQNEAQ.

V is TRBV9 and J is TRBJ2-7; no clear D. The length of the CDR3 is 12 residues. V was trimmed by 4 bases and J by 1 base, leaving 6 bases between them. Per the germline V gene, CDR1 is SGDLS and CDR2 is YYNGEE. The CDR3 nucleotides read TGTGCCAGCAGCCCCCTTTCCTACGAGCAGTACTTC. Translated: CASSPLSYEQYF.

The chain uses TRBV19 and TRBJ1-2; D may be TRBD1 (6 bases). V lost 4 bases and J 3 bases, leaving 12 bases between the germline ends. Germline CDR1 LNHDA, CDR2 SQIVND (reference sequence). This CDR3 is built from 14 residues. CDR3 sequence reads: CASSTWTADYGYTF. The DNA for the CDR3 is TGTGCCAGTAGTACCTGGACAGCAGACTATGGCTACACCTTC.

The chain has TRBV7-2 and TRBJ2-7; D might be TRBD1 (5 bases). Trimming cost V 4 bases and J 5 bases, with 15 bases left between them. There are 14 residues in the CDR3. In germline, CDR1 is SGHTA, CDR2 FQGNSA. Written as DNA, the CDR3 is TGTGCCAGCAGCTCCTCCAGGGTTTTCGACGAGCAGTACTTC. Translation: CASSSSRVFDEQYF.

The CDR3 is CASSLGEVYEQYF. CDR3 nucleotides: TGTGCCAGCAGCTTAGGGGAGGTCTACGAGCAGTACTTC. V is TRBV7-2 and J is TRBJ2-7, with D possibly being TRBD2 (6 bases). The germline V gene encodes CDR1 SGHTA and CDR2 FQGNSA. The CDR3 length is 13 residues. V lost 1 base and J lost 3, with 7 bases in between.

In DNA form, the CDR3 reads TGTGCCAGCAGCCATACAGGGGGGGTTGGGGCCAACGTCCTGACTTTC. Protein sequence: CASSHTGGVGANVLTF. The chain carries TRBV4-2 and TRBJ2-6; maybe TRBD1 (8 bases). The germline V gene encodes CDR1 LGHNA and CDR2 YNFKEQ. Between the trimmed V and J ends, which lost 3 bases and 3 bases, there was a span of 12 bases. This CDR3 spans 16 amino acids.

The chain carries TRBV2 and TRBJ2-3, with 7 nucleotides matching TRBD1. This CDR3 region has 16 residues. Germline V gives CDR1 SNHLY, CDR2 FYNNEI. With 3 bases clipped from V and 2 bases from J, the junction kept 8 bases outside the gene matches. The CDR3 spells CASSDRQGRDTDTQYF. Written as DNA, the CDR3 is TGTGCCAGCAGTGACAGACAGGGTAGGGACACAGATACGCAGTATTTT.

This chain links TRBV11-2 with TRBJ1-1, with 8 bases lining up with TRBD1. CDR1 SGHAT and CDR2 FQNNGV come from the germline V gene. This CDR3 is built from 15 residues. The V and J ends lost 2 bases and 0 bases, in that order; junction bases with no gene match: 2. CDR3 sequence reads: CASSLQGALNTEAFF. CDR3 in DNA: TGTGCCAGCAGCTTACAGGGGGCTCTGAACACTGAAGCTTTCTTT. The full variable domain, in which reference TRBV11-2 and TRBJ1-1 provide the parts outside the CDR3, is EAGVAQSPRYKIIEKRQSVAFWCNPISGHATLYWYQQILGQGPKLLIQFQNNGVVDDSQLPKDRFSAERLKGVDSTLKIQPAKLEDSAVYLCASSLQGALNTEAFFGQGTRLTVV.

This rearrangement joins TRBV7-9 to TRBJ2-2; tentatively, D is TRBD1 (5 bases). CDR1 SEHNR and CDR2 FQNEAQ come from the germline V gene (reference sequence). The CDR3 runs to 14 residues. V lost 3 bases, J lost 0 bases, and 5 bases lay in between. This chain's CDR3 is CASSLTANTGELFF. CDR3 bases: TGTGCCAGCAGCTTGACAGCGAACACCGGGGAGCTGTTTTTT.

This clone was counted a few times. V is TRBV2 and J is TRBJ1-3, with unresolved D. Germline V gene lookup returns CDR1 SNHLY and CDR2 FYNNEI. Trimming removed 6 bases at V and 0 bases at J, with 6 bases between. The CDR3 length is 13 residues. CDR3 region: CASREDSGNTIYF. CDR3 DNA sequence: TGTGCCAGCAGGGAGGACTCTGGAAACACCATATATTTT.

The V gene is TRBV4-3, the J gene TRBJ2-1; 7 bases align to TRBD1. The CDR3 is made up of 12 amino acids. Germline V gives CDR1 LGHNA, CDR2 YSLEER. V shed 3 bases and J 11 bases; nucleotides not matched to a gene: 4. CDR3 coding DNA: TGCGCCAGCAGCCACAGGGGGAGTCAGCAGTTCTTC. This gives the protein CASSHRGSQQFF.

V gene TRBV11-2 combines with J gene TRBJ1-1; D possibly corresponds to TRBD1 (6 bases). The V and J ends lost 6 bases and 6 bases respectively, with 17 bases between them. This CDR3 spans 14 amino acids. Germline lookup yields CDR1 SGHAT and CDR2 FQNNGV. CDR3 bases: TGTGCCAGCAGACAGTCCGGGGGGCGGGCTGAAGCTTTCTTT. Protein sequence: CASRQSGGRAEAFF.

The genes are TRBV5-6 and TRBJ1-2; D is unresolved. V lost 5 bases, J lost 4 bases, and 6 bases lay in between. This CDR3 is built from 11 residues. Looked up from germline, CDR1 is SGHDT and CDR2 is YYEEEE. The CDR3: CASRASYGYTF. The CDR3 DNA reads TGTGCCAGCAGAGCCTCCTATGGCTACACCTTC.

The V gene is TRBV29-1, the J gene TRBJ2-2; 7 nucleotides line up with TRBD1. The ends lost 6 bases at V and 4 bases at J; junction bases unmatched: 5. The CDR3 spans 13 residues. CDR1 is SQVTM, CDR2 ANQGSEA, per germline. This CDR3 reads CSVQGVLTGELFF. The CDR3 DNA reads TGCAGCGTCCAGGGGGTTCTCACCGGGGAGCTGTTTTTT.

The CDR3 loop reads CASSLVLARDTEAFF. DNA for the CDR3: TGTGCCAGCAGCTTAGTTTTGGCCAGGGACACTGAAGCTTTCTTT. J is TRBJ1-1 and V is TRBV7-9; possibly TRBD1 for D (5 bases). Germline CDR1 is SEHNR and CDR2 is FQNEAQ (reference sequence). Trimming took 1 base from V and 3 from J, leaving 12 bases between them. This CDR3 is built from 15 residues.

This clone appeared a single time. The rearrangement uses TRBV11-3 and TRBJ2-7; D is perhaps TRBD2 (6 bases). The CDR3 covers 16 residues. Trimming took 3 bases from V and 0 from J, leaving 15 bases between them. From germline, CDR1 is SGHNT and CDR2 YENEEA. CDR3 DNA sequence: TGTGCCAGCAGCTTTCACCGGGAGTTGCTCTCCTACGAGCAGTACTTC. It encodes CASSFHRELLSYEQYF.

The V gene is TRBV10-1, the J gene TRBJ1-5; D gene ambiguous. This CDR3 comprises 18 residues. Trimming removed 0 bases at V and 0 bases at J, with 15 bases between. CDR1 is WNHNN and CDR2 is SYGVQD in the germline V gene (reference sequence). CDR3 nucleotides: TGCGCCAGCAGTGAGTCAATGCGTCATGAATATAGCAATCAGCCCCAGCATTTT. It is translated as CASSESMRHEYSNQPQHF.

V gene TRBV30 combines with J gene TRBJ1-2, with D hard to call. The V and J ends lost 2 bases and 0 bases respectively, with 13 bases between them. The CDR3 runs to 15 residues. The V gene's germline CDR1 is GTSNPN and CDR2 SVGIG (reference sequence). CDR3 in DNA: TGTGCCTGGAGTTCCTCCCTGGCCGCTAACTATGGCTACACCTTC. Its translation is CAWSSSLAANYGYTF.

This clone was detected a few times. The V and J genes are TRBV6-5 and TRBJ1-2; no reliable D call. In germline, CDR1 is MNHEY, CDR2 SVGAGI. Trimming removed 5 bases at V and 2 bases at J, with 9 bases between. The CDR3 covers 13 residues. CDR3 amino acids: CASSRQGNYGYTF. In DNA, the CDR3 is TGTGCCAGCAGTAGACAAGGAAACTATGGCTACACCTTC.

This clone was seen a handful of times. J is TRBJ2-7 and V is TRBV7-2; 7 bases align to TRBD1. The trim removed 4 bases at V and 5 bases at J, leaving 5 bases unmatched. CDR1 SGHTA and CDR2 FQGNSA come from the germline V gene. The CDR3 spans 13 residues. Here the CDR3 DNA reads TGTGCCAGCAGCTCACAGGGGTTCAACGAGCAGTACTTC. It yields the protein CASSSQGFNEQYF. Full variable domain (outside the CDR3, taken from reference TRBV7-2 and TRBJ2-7): GAGVSQSPSNKVTEKGKDVELRCDPISGHTALYWYRQSLGQGLEFLIYFQGNSAPDKSGLPSDRFSAERTGGSVSTLTIQRTQQEDSAVYLCASSSQGFNEQYFGPGTRLTVT.

The chain carries TRBV10-1 and TRBJ2-1; D unresolved. The CDR3 covers 11 residues. Germline CDR1 and CDR2: WNHNN and SYGVQD (reference sequence). V lost 3 bases and J lost 7, with 4 bases in between. CDR3 region: CASSESNEQFF. CDR3 in DNA: TGCGCCAGCAGTGAATCGAATGAGCAGTTCTTC.